These 2 T cell receptor beta chains were all obtained from the same sample, sequenced in a study of molecular identifiers for immune sequencing clone quantification. TCRdb re-analysed the PCR reads in MiXCR, keeping a single row per CDR3 protein. The table shows about 70,000 distinct CDR3 sequences, with 15% to 20% occurring only once. Sequences were obtained from naive CD8+ T cells from blood, with Jurkat cell RNA spiked in. Regarding subset: FACS-sorted CD8+CD4-CCR7+CD45RA+ naive T cells. These receptors originate from a human donor in good health. Some libraries in this study had Jurkat cell RNA spiked in.

This clonotype was recorded many times. V is TRBV7-9 and J is TRBJ2-3; D call uncertain. From germline, CDR1 is SEHNR and CDR2 FQNEAQ (reference sequence). CDR3 length: 15 amino acids. V lost 3 bases and J 6 bases, leaving 16 bases between the germline ends. The CDR3 DNA follows: TGTGCCAGCAGCTTCTTTTTTCCTGGTGACGATACGCAGTATTTT. Encoded protein: CASSFFFPGDDTQYF.

This clonotype came up a few times. A clone one base away is much larger, so this may be a read error. The V and J genes are TRBV19 and TRBJ1-5; D is possibly TRBD1 (5 bases). The CDR3 contains 14 residues. Germline V gives CDR1 LNHDA, CDR2 SQIVND (reference sequence). Here the CDR3 DNA reads TGTGCCAGTAGTATCCCGGGGCCGAGTCAGCTCCAGCATTTT. This sequence encodes CASSIPGPSQLQHF.